This T cell receptor (beta chain) was captured in a study of early T cells in non-severe SARS-CoV-2 infection. At the level of the study: Sequencing targeted bulk RNA from unsorted whole blood, leaving chains unpaired. Study-level results: Anti-spike CD8 responses were favored in VDJdb matching, and private and CD4 specificities were missed.

Germline V gene sequence: CDR1 SGHVS, CDR2 FQNEAQ. V was shortened by 3 bases and J by 4 bases, with 7 bases between the two germline ends. The CDR3 covers 12 residues. The TCR library protocol was used to attach unique molecular identifiers. These identifiers were attached to individual cDNA molecules. TCRdb re-derived calls from the 5' RACE reads in MiXCR, one entry per CDR3 protein. The sample lists 20,000 to 25,000 distinct CDR3 sequences, 4.7% seen once, with 16% in the top ten. In the case of this clonotype: Its specificity is not known.

The V gene is TRBV7-8, the J gene TRBJ2-7; D call uncertain. The clonotype originates from an adult who was a healthcare worker with PCR-confirmed SARS-CoV-2 infection or an uninfected control (not recorded which). The sample consisted of whole blood. The CDR3 DNA is TGTGCCAGCAGCTTCGGCTTTTACGAGCAGTACTTC. Translation: CASSFGFYEQYF.